This TCR beta chain appears in the sequencing data of a study of T cell changes during pregnancy in multiple sclerosis. Measured with immunoSEQ multiplex PCR; TCRdb has only the in-frame clones, and not every one. Of around 16,000 clones in the sample, around 83% were seen once. Trimming stripped 6 bases from V and 5 bases from J, with 13 bases between. Germline V gene data show CDR1 as MNHNY and CDR2 as SVGAGI (reference sequence). The CDR3 has 13 amino acids. The TCR sequence derives from a female donor in good health, enrolled as a control in a pregnancy study. This chain links TRBV6-6 with TRBJ2-5; tentative D call: TRBD1 (6 bases). The sequencing here drew on CD8+ T cells from peripheral blood mononuclear cells, taken after pregnancy. The CDR3 here is CASRSTRGETQYF. The CDR3 DNA follows: TGTGCCAGCAGGTCCACCAGGGGCGAGACCCAGTACTTC.